The subject of this entry is one T cell receptor beta chain. The protocol was immunoSEQ multiplex PCR, while the TCRdb copy is restricted to in-frame clones and leaves out a portion. The repertoire holds about 110,000 clones, more than 85% seen once, with over 0.6% in the top ten. The CDR3 extends over 17 amino acids. The germline V gene encodes CDR1 SGHDT and CDR2 YYEEEE. J gave up 5 bases and V 1 base, and 6 bases lay outside the gene matches. This entry belongs to a study of OX40 agonist ivuxolimab in advanced cancers. This clonotype was sampled from an adult with an advanced solid tumor such as melanoma, head and neck, liver or kidney cancer. The chain recombines TRBV5-6 with TRBJ2-1; 13 bases agree with TRBD2. The specimen was CD4+ or CD8+ T cells sorted from blood, collected in a trial of the OX40 agonist ivuxolimab. CDR3 nucleotide sequence: TGTGCCAGCAGCTTGATTACTAGCGGGGGGGTAGACAATGAGCAGTTCTTC. Residues: CASSLITSGGVDNEQFF.